The 2 T cell receptor beta chains below were found in one sample sequenced in a study of blood T cells in healthy people across ages. The use of a sample-barcoded 5' primer and a J-beta primer mix characterized a second PCR of roughly 6 to 11 cycles. TCRdb redid the calling of the 5' RACE reads with MiXCR, one entry per CDR3 protein. The table has more than 1.4 million distinct CDR3 sequences, around 42% seen once; the top ten hold 7.9%. The sample comprised blood. These receptors were collected from a woman aged 18-30 years in good health.

The rearrangement joins TRBV12-3 or TRBV12-4 to TRBJ1-3, with D unresolved. There are 13 residues in the CDR3. The V end lost 8 bases, the J end lost 0 bases, and 8 bases lay between the germline ends. CDR3 amino acids: CASLFGSGNTIYF. Here the CDR3 DNA reads TGTGCCAGCCTCTTTGGCTCTGGAAACACCATATATTTT.

The gene calls are TRBV27 and TRBJ1-2; TRBD1 agrees at 7 bases. Germline loops: CDR1 MNHEY, CDR2 SMNVEV (reference sequence). The length of the CDR3 is 15 residues. V shed 2 bases and J 1 base; nucleotides not matched to a gene: 4. CDR3 in DNA: TGTGCCAGCAGTTTAAACAGGGGAGATAACTATGGCTACACCTTC. This translates into CASSLNRGDNYGYTF.